The 27 T cell receptor beta chains in this list originate from one sample, sequenced in a study of blood T cell repertoires in COVID-19. TCRdb keeps only in-frame clones here, not all; method: immunoSEQ multiplex PCR. Of approximately 380,000 clones in the sample, 85% were seen once. Sequenced material: peripheral blood. All receptors derive from a woman between 18 and 30 years old with acute or convalescent COVID-19.

The V call is TRBV6-1, the J call TRBJ2-1, with 9 bases lining up with TRBD2. V gave up 2 bases and J gave up 0 bases; unmatched junction bases: 5. This CDR3 region has 17 residues. CDR1 is MNHNS, CDR2 SASEGT, per germline. The CDR3 region has the DNA TGTGCCAGCAGTGAAACGGCGGGGGGGCCCTCCTACAATGAGCAGTTCTTC. It translates to CASSETAGGPSYNEQFF.

The genes are TRBV7-2 and TRBJ2-7; 9 bases match TRBD2. Germline-derived CDR1 and CDR2 are SGHTA and FQGNSA. This CDR3 contains 19 residues. With 4 bases clipped from V and 5 bases from J, the junction kept 21 bases outside the gene matches. In nucleotides, the CDR3 is TGTGCCAGCAGCTCGGCAGGGGGGCGTAGCGGGAGAAGGTTCCACGAGCAGTACTTC. This encodes CASSSAGGRSGRRFHEQYF.

This clone was seen at least ten times. The V gene is TRBV11-2, the J gene TRBJ1-2; D is undetermined. The CDR3 extends over 13 amino acids. Trimming removed 1 base from V and 2 bases from J, with 5 bases in between. Germline CDR1 reads SGHAT; CDR2 reads FQNNGV. The CDR3 DNA reads as TGTGCCAGCAGCTTAGGACAAAACTATGGCTACACCTTC. It translates to CASSLGQNYGYTF. Supplemented by reference TRBV11-2 and TRBJ1-2, the full variable domain reads EAGVAQSPRYKIIEKRQSVAFWCNPISGHATLYWYQQILGQGPKLLIQFQNNGVVDDSQLPKDRFSAERLKGVDSTLKIQPAKLEDSAVYLCASSLGQNYGYTFGSGTRLTVV.

The J gene is TRBJ2-7, the V gene TRBV28; unclear D gene. The CDR3 extends over 13 amino acids. Trimming stripped 5 bases from V and 2 bases from J, with 10 bases between. Per the germline V gene, CDR1 is MDHEN and CDR2 is SYDVKM. In DNA, the CDR3 is TGTGCCAGCAGTCGCCCACTTACCTACGAGCAGTACTTC. Protein sequence: CASSRPLTYEQYF.

J is TRBJ2-3 and V is TRBV5-4; D perhaps matches TRBD2 (7 bases). Germline-derived CDR1 and CDR2 are SGHNT and YYREEE (reference sequence). V lost 3 bases and J lost 4, with 21 bases in between. CDR3 length: 17 amino acids. CDR3 nucleotides: TGTGCCAGCAGCTACAGGGTAGGGGGGGGCCTCGCAGATACGCAGTATTTT. Translation: CASSYRVGGGLADTQYF.

The genes are TRBV18 and TRBJ1-4, with 7 bases aligning to TRBD1. The CDR3 is made up of 15 amino acids. CDR1 and CDR2 from the germline V gene are KGHSH and LQKENI. The ends lost 6 bases at V and 3 bases at J; junction bases unmatched: 7. The CDR3 loop reads CASSKGTVANEKLFF. The DNA of the CDR3 is TGTGCCAGCTCGAAAGGGACAGTAGCTAATGAAAAACTGTTTTTT. The entire variable domain, with the rest obtained from reference TRBV18 and TRBJ1-4, is as follows: NAGVMQNPRHLVRRRGQEARLRCSPMKGHSHVYWYRQLPEEGLKFMVYLQKENIIDESGMPKERFSAEFPKEGPSILRIQQVVRGDSAAYFCASSKGTVANEKLFFGSGTQLSVL.

The chain recombines TRBV12-5 with TRBJ1-4; possible D gene TRBD1, 5 bases. V lost 2 bases and J 6 bases, leaving 19 bases between the germline ends. The length of the CDR3 is 17 residues. Germline V gives CDR1 LGHNT, CDR2 FRNRAP. CDR3 amino acids: CASGLNLGTPGDEKLFF. The CDR3 DNA is TGTGCTAGTGGTTTGAATCTGGGAACTCCGGGGGATGAAAAACTGTTTTTT.

Remarks on this clone: The sample carries other DNA sequences with the same CDR3. The chain uses TRBV5-1 and TRBJ1-1, with 7 bases identical to TRBD1. Losses at the gene ends were 4 bases for V and 0 bases for J; bases not matched to a gene: 3. The CDR3 extends over 14 amino acids. Germline CDR1 and CDR2: SGHRS and YFSETQ. CDR3 loop: CASSLGTVNTEAFF. CDR3 sequence (DNA): TGCGCCAGCAGCCTGGGGACAGTGAACACTGAAGCTTTCTTT. Based on the CDR3 plus reference TRBV5-1 and TRBJ1-1, the full variable domain is KAGVTQTPRYLIKTRGQQVTLSCSPISGHRSVSWYQQTPGQGLQFLFEYFSETQRNKGNFPGRFSGRQFSNSRSEMNVSTLELGDSALYLCASSLGTVNTEAFFGQGTRLTVV.

This clone was detected only a few times. The chain is built from TRBV6-2 or TRBV6-3 and TRBJ2-7; D is perhaps TRBD2 (5 bases). The CDR3 spans 12 residues. V shed 6 bases and J shed 3 bases, with 9 bases lying between them. Per the germline V gene, CDR1 is MNHEY and CDR2 is SVGEGT. This CDR3 is CASSLTSYEQYF. The CDR3 DNA reads TGTGCCAGCAGCCTTACTAGCTACGAGCAGTACTTC.

V is TRBV11-2 and J is TRBJ1-1; no reliable D call. The germline V gene has CDR1 SGHAT and CDR2 FQNNGV. Trimming cost V 4 bases and J 1 base, with 13 bases left between them. CDR3 length: 15 residues. The CDR3 DNA sequence: TGTGCCAGCAGCTCACCAGGCACAAAGAACACTGAAGCTTTCTTT. Protein sequence: CASSSPGTKNTEAFF.

The chain is built from TRBV24-1 and TRBJ1-2, with D unresolved. The V gene's germline CDR1 is KGHDR and CDR2 SFDVKD. The CDR3 totals 14 residues. Trimming removed 3 bases from V and 5 bases from J, with 12 bases in between. The CDR3 DNA reads TGTGCCACCAGTGATCGTGGCTACGGGTATGGCTACACCTTC. Its protein product is CATSDRGYGYGYTF.

On this clone: Other nucleotide sequences from this sample produce the same CDR3. J is TRBJ1-2 and V is TRBV5-1; 7 bases match TRBD1. CDR3 length equals 13 residues. J was trimmed by 8 bases and V by 0 bases; bases with no gene match: 4. Germline values: CDR1 SGHRS, CDR2 YFSETQ. Here the CDR3 reads CASSLGTGEGYTF. CDR3 DNA sequence: TGCGCCAGCAGCTTGGGTACAGGGGAGGGCTACACCTTC.

The chain is built from TRBV14 and TRBJ2-3; D call uncertain. Germline CDR1 and CDR2: SGHDN and FVKESK. V gave up 4 bases and J gave up 1 base, with 15 bases separating them. CDR3 size: 16 residues. The CDR3 region has the DNA TGTGCCAGCAGCCCAAGATCTCCGGCGGGCACAGATACGCAGTATTTT. Its protein is CASSPRSPAGTDTQYF.

V gene TRBV19 combines with J gene TRBJ1-1, with no clear D. Germline values: CDR1 LNHDA, CDR2 SQIVND (reference sequence). This CDR3 is built from 13 residues. V was pared by 3 bases and J by 0 bases, with 5 bases between. CDR3 coding DNA: TGTGCCAGTAGTATTTCGGTGAACACTGAAGCTTTCTTT. Translation gives CASSISVNTEAFF.

This clone was observed once. The chain carries TRBV9 and TRBJ2-5, with TRBD2 as a possible D gene (6 bases). The CDR3 is made up of 17 amino acids. Germline assignment: CDR1 SGDLS and CDR2 YYNGEE. V was trimmed by 0 bases and J by 0 bases, leaving 15 bases between them. CDR3 residues: CASSVAAAGGYQETQYF. DNA for the CDR3: TGTGCCAGCAGCGTAGCCGCCGCCGGAGGGTACCAAGAGACCCAGTACTTC.

The chain is built from TRBV29-1 and TRBJ2-7; 7 nucleotides agree with TRBD1. The ends lost 6 bases at V and 0 bases at J; junction bases unmatched: 2. This CDR3 is built from 12 residues. Germline V gene sequence: CDR1 SQVTM, CDR2 ANQGSEA. The CDR3: CSVGQHSYEQYF. CDR3 sequence (DNA): TGCAGCGTGGGACAGCACTCCTACGAGCAGTACTTC.

The chain carries TRBV19 and TRBJ1-2, with 8 bases lining up with TRBD1. Germline V gene data show CDR1 as LNHDA and CDR2 as SQIVND (reference sequence). This CDR3 is built from 11 residues. CDR3 nucleotide sequence: TGTTCTTCCGGGACAGGCTATGGCTACACCTTC. Residues: CSSGTGYGYTF. The variable domain in full, completed from reference TRBV19 and TRBJ1-2, reads DGGITQSPKYLFRKEGQNVTLSCEQNLNHDAMYWYRQDPGQGLRLIYYSQIVNDFQKGDIAEGYSVSREKKESFPLTVTSAQKNPTAFYLCSSGTGYGYTFGSGTRLTVV.

This rearrangement joins TRBV6-4 to TRBJ2-2; D is undetermined. This CDR3 is 13 amino acids long. V shed 2 bases and J shed 5 bases, with 6 bases lying between them. CDR1 is MRHNA, CDR2 SNTAGT, per germline. The CDR3 loop reads CASSDGPTGELFF. The CDR3 DNA follows: TGTGCCAGCAGTGACGGCCCGACCGGGGAGCTGTTTTTT.

CDR3 protein: CASSTGTNQPQHF. CDR3 bases: TGTGCCAGCAGCACAGGGACGAATCAGCCCCAGCATTTT. This sequence joins TRBV2 and TRBJ1-5; tentatively, D is TRBD1 (6 bases). The V end lost 6 bases, the J end lost 4 bases, and 10 bases lay between the germline ends. The V gene's germline CDR1 is SNHLY and CDR2 FYNNEI. This CDR3 region has 13 residues.

There are a few counts of this clone. This chain joins TRBV11-2 and TRBJ1-1; a weak D match, TRBD1 (5 bases). The germline V gene encodes CDR1 SGHAT and CDR2 FQNNGV. With 5 bases removed from V and 6 bases from J, the gap between germline ends came to 19 bases. This CDR3 has 15 amino acids. This chain's CDR3 is CASSPILGLGAEAFF. The CDR3 coding sequence is TGTGCCAGCAGCCCCATTTTAGGGTTAGGGGCTGAAGCTTTCTTT.

This rearrangement joins TRBV30 to TRBJ1-2; a weak D match, TRBD1 (5 bases). Germline V gives CDR1 GTSNPN, CDR2 SVGIG (reference sequence). V was clipped by 3 bases and J by 7 bases, with 15 bases between them. The CDR3 is 13 amino acids. The chain's CDR3 is CAWSDYQGSGYTF. Here the CDR3 DNA reads TGTGCCTGGAGCGATTATCAGGGATCTGGCTACACCTTC.

The chain is built from TRBV15 and TRBJ1-3, with 9 positions matching TRBD1. The germline V gene has CDR1 LNHNV and CDR2 YYDKDF (reference sequence). V lost 5 bases and J lost 5; bases outside the gene matches: 7. The CDR3 loop spans 15 amino acids. The CDR3 coding sequence is TGTGCCACCAGCTCCCCCGGGACAGGGAGAAACACCATATATTTT. This sequence encodes CATSSPGTGRNTIYF.

The CDR3 DNA sequence: TGTGCCAGCAGCTCGGACGGGGGGTATCAGCCCCAGCATTTT. This translates into CASSSDGGYQPQHF. The rearrangement joins TRBV5-4 to TRBJ1-5; D might be TRBD1 (5 bases). The germline V gene encodes CDR1 SGHNT and CDR2 YYREEE (reference sequence). Trimming cost V 3 bases and J 5 bases, with 12 bases left between them. The CDR3 is 14 residues long. The variable domain in full, with the rest retrieved from reference TRBV5-4 and TRBJ1-5, is ETGVTQSPTHLIKTRGQQVTLRCSSQSGHNTVSWYQQALGQGPQFIFQYYREEENGRGNFPPRFSGLQFPNYSSELNVNALELDDSALYLCASSSDGGYQPQHFGDGTRLSIL.

This chain uses TRBV14 with TRBJ1-2; D is possibly TRBD1 (5 bases). The CDR3 contains 14 residues. The V and J ends lost 1 base and 8 bases respectively, with 14 bases between them. The germline gives CDR1 SGHDN, CDR2 FVKESK. In DNA, the CDR3 is TGTGCCAGCAGCCAAGTCGGGACTCCCAAAGGCTACACCTTC. Translating it yields CASSQVGTPKGYTF.

This chain joins TRBV5-1 and TRBJ2-1; TRBD2 matches 8 bases. In germline, CDR1 is SGHRS, CDR2 YFSETQ. V lost 7 bases to trimming and J lost 3 bases; unmatched junction nucleotides: 9. The CDR3 totals 15 residues. CDR3 bases: TGCGCCAGCGCACCGGGACTAGGTAACTACAATGAGCAGTTCTTC. Protein product: CASAPGLGNYNEQFF.

To note about this clone: Other DNA sequences in the sample encode the same CDR3. The V and J genes are TRBV19 and TRBJ1-2; TRBD1 agrees at 8 bases. With V trimmed by 3 bases and J by 6 bases, 3 bases remained unmatched. CDR3 length: 13 residues. CDR1 is LNHDA and CDR2 is SQIVND in the germline V gene (reference sequence). The CDR3 sequence: CASSIGTGNGYTF. DNA for the CDR3: TGTGCCAGTAGTATCGGGACAGGTAATGGCTACACCTTC.

The chain carries TRBV5-6 and TRBJ1-3; D perhaps matches TRBD1 (5 bases). Germline V gene sequence: CDR1 SGHDT, CDR2 YYEEEE. Trimming stripped 1 base from V and 0 bases from J, with 14 bases between. This CDR3 contains 17 residues. The CDR3: CASSLSPGPSSGNTIYF. CDR3 sequence (DNA): TGTGCCAGCAGCTTGTCCCCAGGGCCCAGCTCTGGAAACACCATATATTTT.